This TCR beta chain was obtained from a study of shared clonotypes between healthy human individuals. Clones were sequenced by immunoSEQ multiplex PCR, and TCRdb holds only the in-frame ones, with some missing. The sample lists approximately 500,000 clones, around 96% occurring once. Losses at the gene ends were 5 bases for V and 12 bases for J; bases not matched to a gene: 5. CDR1 is SEHNR, CDR2 FQNEAQ, per germline (reference sequence). The CDR3 covers 14 residues. Notes on this clone: Its cognate antigen is unknown.

Study-level findings and limits: Clonotypes that were shared across a handful of donors made up around 4.6% of naive CD4 clonotypes. An expected dependence of interdonor clonotype sharing on sequencing depth was noted.

Among the donors, all were Caucasian adults who lived in Nashville, Tennessee. The rearrangement joins TRBV7-9 to TRBJ2-2, with 14 bases that match TRBD2. Input material: naive CD4+ T cells sorted from blood. The subset denotes: CD45RA+ positively selected. The TCR sequence derives from a woman in her twenties or thirties in good health. The CDR3 DNA sequence: TGTGCCAGCAGCCCCGGGACTAGCGGGAGTAAGCTGTTTTTT. It codes for CASSPGTSGSKLFF.